The 24 T cell receptor beta chains reported below all come from one sample, sequenced in a study of early T cells in non-severe SARS-CoV-2 infection. TCRdb passed the 5' RACE reads through MiXCR, listing each CDR3 protein once. The sample carries roughly 53,000 distinct CDR3 sequences, 8.5% to 12% recorded once. The sequencing sample was made of whole blood. These receptors all come from an adult who was a healthcare worker with PCR-confirmed SARS-CoV-2 infection or an uninfected control (not recorded which).

Only a few counts were recorded for this clonotype. The CDR3 region has the DNA TGTGCCAGCAGTGAAGTAGGCGGAAACTCCTACAATGAGCAGTTCTTC. Translated: CASSEVGGNSYNEQFF. This sequence joins TRBV6-1 and TRBJ2-1; D uncertain. V lost 1 base, J lost 0 bases, and 10 bases lay in between. Germline CDR1 MNHNS, CDR2 SASEGT. The length of the CDR3 is 16 residues.

The chain recombines TRBV28 with TRBJ1-5, with D unclear. V dropped 10 bases and J dropped 2 bases, with 18 bases sitting between them. In germline, CDR1 is MDHEN, CDR2 SYDVKM. CDR3 length: 15 amino acids. CDR3 residues: CATRLPGGRNQPQHF. CDR3 DNA sequence: TGTGCCACCCGACTCCCCGGAGGGCGCAATCAGCCCCAGCATTTT.

This clonotype was seen many times. This sequence joins TRBV10-3 and TRBJ2-2; possible D gene TRBD1, 5 bases. In germline, CDR1 is ENHRY, CDR2 SYGVKD. Trimming cost V 6 bases and J 1 base, with 6 bases left between them. This CDR3 contains 13 residues. CDR3 residues: CAIRTVNTGELFF. CDR3 in DNA: TGTGCCATCAGGACAGTGAACACCGGGGAGCTGTTTTTT.

This clonotype was seen at least ten times. The chain combines TRBV5-1 with TRBJ2-3, with D maybe TRBD1 (5 bases). Looked up from germline, CDR1 is SGHRS and CDR2 is YFSETQ. The CDR3 is 13 amino acids. The germline V and J ends were trimmed by 3 bases and 4 bases, with 9 bases remaining between them. CDR3 sequence (DNA): TGCGCCAGCAGCTCGACAGTCGCAGATACGCAGTATTTT. Translated, it gives CASSSTVADTQYF.

This clonotype showed up many times. The CDR3 DNA reads TGTGCCACCAGAGGGGGAGGGACCTACAATGAGCAGTTCTTC. Translating gives CATRGGGTYNEQFF. This chain connects TRBV5-4 to TRBJ2-1; D may be TRBD2 (7 bases). The CDR3 is made up of 14 amino acids. Germline lookup yields CDR1 SGHNT and CDR2 YYREEE (reference sequence). Deletions cut 9 bases from V and 2 bases from J, with 15 bases between.

This clonotype was observed many times. This chain links TRBV12-5 with TRBJ2-1, with D maybe TRBD2 (6 bases). The CDR3 has 18 residues. The ends were cut back, 5 bases at V and 0 bases at J, with 20 bases in the middle. From germline, CDR1 is LGHNT and CDR2 FRNRAP. CDR3 region: CASGARTWRGPSYNEQFF. The CDR3 DNA follows: TGTGCTAGTGGTGCCCGGACTTGGCGGGGCCCCTCCTACAATGAGCAGTTCTTC.

This clonotype was detected many times. The chain uses TRBV18 and TRBJ2-3, with D maybe TRBD1 (6 bases). From germline, CDR1 is KGHSH and CDR2 LQKENI. Trimming left V 2 bases short and J 5 bases short, with 11 bases between. This CDR3 has 14 residues. The CDR3 DNA reads as TGTGCCAGCTCACCAACAGGGAACGGAGATACGCAGTATTTT. Translated: CASSPTGNGDTQYF. The full variable domain, completed using reference TRBV18 and TRBJ2-3, is NAGVMQNPRHLVRRRGQEARLRCSPMKGHSHVYWYRQLPEEGLKFMVYLQKENIIDESGMPKERFSAEFPKEGPSILRIQQVVRGDSAAYFCASSPTGNGDTQYFGPGTRLTVL.

This clonotype was detected ten times or more. This chain uses TRBV29-1 with TRBJ2-2, with 8 bases aligning to TRBD1. Germline V gives CDR1 SQVTM, CDR2 ANQGSEA. The CDR3 is 12 residues long. V was clipped by 4 bases and J by 5 bases; unmatched bases: 0. For the CDR3, the DNA is TGCAGCGTTGGGACAGGGACCGGGGAGCTGTTTTTT. Translation gives CSVGTGTGELFF.

This clonotype occurred many times. J is TRBJ2-1 and V is TRBV18, with D tentatively TRBD2 (5 bases). The CDR3 is 12 amino acids. Looked up from germline, CDR1 is KGHSH and CDR2 is LQKENI. The V end was cut by 6 bases, the J end by 2 bases, with 5 bases between. CDR3 sequence: CASSTTYNEQFF. CDR3 nucleotides: TGTGCCAGCTCGACTACCTACAATGAGCAGTTCTTC.

The chain has TRBV5-1 and TRBJ1-2, with 7 nucleotides matching TRBD1. Looked up from germline, CDR1 is SGHRS and CDR2 is YFSETQ. V dropped 3 bases and J dropped 2; count of bases not matched to a gene: 7. The CDR3 loop spans 15 amino acids. The CDR3 region is CASSSPGTVNYGYTF. The CDR3 DNA is TGCGCCAGCAGCTCCCCCGGGACAGTAAACTATGGCTACACCTTC.

The chain couples TRBV20-1 to TRBJ2-1; D is possibly TRBD2 (6 bases). Trimming pared 6 bases from V and 1 base from J, leaving 19 bases between. Germline assignment: CDR1 DFQATT and CDR2 SNEGSKA (reference sequence). The CDR3 totals 16 residues. The CDR3 region is CSARREAGRSYNEQFF. The CDR3 DNA follows: TGCAGTGCCCGAAGGGAGGCGGGAAGGTCCTACAATGAGCAGTTCTTC.

V gene TRBV2 combines with J gene TRBJ1-2; D remains unclear. CDR1 is SNHLY, CDR2 FYNNEI, per germline. This CDR3 region has 12 residues. Trimming removed 3 bases from V and 4 bases from J, with 6 bases in between. The CDR3 region is CASSDPFYGYTF. The CDR3 DNA reads TGTGCCAGCAGTGATCCCTTCTATGGCTACACCTTC.

This clonotype has ten or more counts. The CDR3 bases are TGTGCCAGCAGCATTAGCGGGAGGGCCGTTGGAGATACGCAGTATTTT. This codes for CASSISGRAVGDTQYF. The rearrangement uses TRBV7-2 and TRBJ2-3, with TRBD2 matching 11 bases. V lost 5 bases to trimming and J lost 5 bases; unmatched junction nucleotides: 9. CDR1 and CDR2 from the germline V gene are SGHTA and FQGNSA. The length of the CDR3 is 16 residues.

CDR3 in DNA: TGTGCCAGCAGTGAAGGCGGGAAAGGGGAGCTGTTTTTT. Protein sequence: CASSEGGKGELFF. The genes are TRBV2 and TRBJ2-2, with a tentative D call TRBD2 (6 bases). Germline V gene lookup returns CDR1 SNHLY and CDR2 FYNNEI. V was cut by 1 base and J by 8 bases, with 8 bases left in between. The CDR3 contains 13 residues.

This clonotype showed up just a few times. The CDR3 spells CASSLAPVAKNIQYF. The CDR3, as DNA: TGTGCCAGCAGCTTAGCGCCGGTAGCCAAAAACATTCAGTACTTC. This chain links TRBV7-6 with TRBJ2-4; D remains ambiguous. This CDR3 is built from 15 residues. The V and J ends lost 0 bases and 0 bases respectively, with 6 bases between them. CDR1 SGHVS and CDR2 FNYEAQ come from the germline V gene. Supplemented by reference TRBV7-6 and TRBJ2-4, the full variable domain reads GAGVSQSPRYKVTKRGQDVALRCDPISGHVSLYWYRQALGQGPEFLTYFNYEAQQDKSGLPNDRFSAERPEGSISTLTIQRTEQRDSAMYRCASSLAPVAKNIQYFGAGTRLSVL.

Remarks on this clonotype: A single base separates this from a much larger clone, so it may be a read error. The chain joins TRBV9 to TRBJ2-3; weak D call: TRBD1 (7 bases). The V and J ends lost 7 bases and 2 bases respectively, with 23 bases between them. Germline V CDR1 and CDR2: SGDLS, YYNGEE. The CDR3 has 17 amino acids. For the CDR3, the DNA is TGTGCCAGCTGCGGACGGGACAGCGGGTACCACACAGATACGCAGTATTTT. Its translation: CASCGRDSGYHTDTQYF.

This clonotype came up many times. This chain joins TRBV13 and TRBJ2-3, with D perhaps TRBD1 (6 bases). Germline CDR1 PRHDT, CDR2 FYEKMQ (reference sequence). CDR3 length: 15 amino acids. The V end lost 6 bases, the J end lost 4 bases, and 17 bases lay between the germline ends. Here the CDR3 reads CASSPGAGESDTQYF. CDR3 nucleotide sequence: TGTGCCAGCAGTCCAGGGGCAGGGGAATCAGATACGCAGTATTTT. Drawing the rest from reference TRBV13 and TRBJ2-3, the complete variable domain is AAGVIQSPRHLIKEKRETATLKCYPIPRHDTVYWYQQGPGQDPQFLISFYEKMQSDKGSIPDRFSAQQFSDYHSELNMSSLELGDSALYFCASSPGAGESDTQYFGPGTRLTVL.

The V call is TRBV7-2, the J call TRBJ2-3; no clear D gene. CDR1 is SGHTA and CDR2 is FQGNSA in the germline V gene. This CDR3 region has 14 residues. The V end lost 5 bases, the J end lost 3 bases, and 12 bases lay between the germline ends. CDR3 loop: CASSVRSDTDTQYF. The CDR3 DNA reads TGTGCCAGCAGCGTGAGGTCCGATACAGATACGCAGTATTTT.

The J gene is TRBJ2-3, the V gene TRBV7-9, with D possibly being TRBD1 (7 bases). Trimming pared 7 bases from V and 2 bases from J, leaving 16 bases between. The CDR3 consists of 15 residues. Germline V lookup: CDR1 SEHNR, CDR2 FQNEAQ (reference sequence). The CDR3 coding sequence is TGTGCCAGCAACCAAGGGGGCGGGAACACAGATACGCAGTATTTT. Its protein is CASNQGGGNTDTQYF.

This clonotype was seen at least ten times. The chain employs TRBV7-6 and TRBJ1-5, with D perhaps TRBD1 (5 bases). This CDR3 is built from 15 residues. Per the germline V gene, CDR1 is SGHVS and CDR2 is FNYEAQ. V was cut by 1 base and J by 3 bases, with 10 bases left in between. The CDR3 region has the DNA TGTGCCAGCAGCTTAGGTTCAGGGCTCAATCAGCCCCAGCATTTT. It translates to CASSLGSGLNQPQHF.

The V and J genes are TRBV20-1 and TRBJ2-1, with TRBD2 as a possible D gene (5 bases). V lost 0 bases and J lost 2, with 11 bases in between. Per germline, CDR1 DFQATT and CDR2 SNEGSKA (reference sequence). The length of the CDR3 is 15 residues. In nucleotides, the CDR3 is TGCAGTGCTAGAGATGGGAGCGGCCCCTACAATGAGCAGTTCTTC. It translates to CSARDGSGPYNEQFF.

This clonotype was found many times. The rearrangement links TRBV18 to TRBJ1-5; perhaps TRBD1 as D (5 bases). The germline V and J ends were trimmed by 3 bases and 10 bases, with 16 bases remaining between them. Per the germline V gene, CDR1 is KGHSH and CDR2 is LQKENI. The CDR3 consists of 14 residues. CDR3 sequence: CASSPAGTISPQHF. CDR3 DNA sequence: TGTGCCAGCTCACCGGCAGGGACGATCAGCCCCCAGCATTTT.

At least ten counts were recorded for this clonotype. The rearrangement joins TRBV24-1 to TRBJ2-3; the D gene could be TRBD1 or TRBD2 (5 bases each). The CDR3 length is 13 residues. CDR1 is KGHDR, CDR2 SFDVKD, per germline. V was shortened by 7 bases and J by 2 bases, with 9 bases between the two germline ends. In nucleotides, the CDR3 is TGTGCCACCAGGGGACCGACCACAGATACGCAGTATTTT. It codes for CATRGPTTDTQYF.

Many counts were recorded for this clonotype. V gene TRBV6-2 or TRBV6-3 combines with J gene TRBJ2-1; 9 nucleotides line up with TRBD2. The CDR3 extends over 15 amino acids. Germline V gene sequence: CDR1 MNHEY, CDR2 SVGEGT. J was trimmed by 8 bases and V by 3 bases; bases with no gene match: 8. In nucleotides, the CDR3 is TGTGCCAGCAGTTATCCGGGACTAGCTAGCCATGAGCAGTTCTTC. Protein product: CASSYPGLASHEQFF.